This TCR beta chain was recovered during a study of blood T cell repertoires in COVID-19. Study information: Acute and convalescent COVID-19 samples came from the United States, Italy and Spain. The cDNA or gDNA used as material had been derived from T cells, B-cell-depleted T cells, or PBMCs.

Per the original data handling: Reference gene primer amplification gave estimated nucleated cell counts. The assay was immunoSEQ multiplex PCR, and TCRdb's table has in-frame clones only and misses some. V and J calls plus clone size are reproduced from that table; the DNA served to infer D and trimming. The sample records about 190,000 clones, roughly 78% being singletons. Germline V gives CDR1 MDHEN, CDR2 SYDVKM. This CDR3 spans 14 amino acids. Trimming removed 5 bases at V and 7 bases at J, with 15 bases between. Sequenced input: peripheral blood. The receptor was derived from an elderly woman with active or convalescent COVID-19. The chain carries TRBV28 and TRBJ2-4; D not certain. The CDR3 nucleotides read TGTGCCAGCAGTAGACCTGGCTCCGGGAACATTCAGTACTTC. This sequence encodes CASSRPGSGNIQYF.